The TCR beta chain under discussion was sequenced for a study of blood T cells in healthy people across ages. Germline V gene data show CDR1 as DFQATT and CDR2 as SNEGSKA (reference sequence). This CDR3 region has 14 residues. Alongside a J-beta primer mix, a sample-barcoded 5' primer served in a second PCR lasting about 7 to 12 cycles. MiXCR, applied by TCRdb to the 5' RACE reads, yields one record per CDR3 protein. The data contain roughly 800,000 distinct CDR3 sequences, roughly 50% of them singletons. Caucasian, healthy and from Russia, the donors were aged between roughly 6 and 95. The receptor comes from a man aged 30-40 years in good health. J is TRBJ2-5 and V is TRBV20-1; 7 bases are shared with TRBD1. TRBJ2-1 explains the end of the DNA better; the J call may be wrong. The specimen sequenced was blood. This chain's CDR3 is CSASPRDSQETQFF. The DNA of the CDR3 is TGCAGTGCTAGCCCCCGGGACAGTCAAGAGACCCAGTTCTTC.